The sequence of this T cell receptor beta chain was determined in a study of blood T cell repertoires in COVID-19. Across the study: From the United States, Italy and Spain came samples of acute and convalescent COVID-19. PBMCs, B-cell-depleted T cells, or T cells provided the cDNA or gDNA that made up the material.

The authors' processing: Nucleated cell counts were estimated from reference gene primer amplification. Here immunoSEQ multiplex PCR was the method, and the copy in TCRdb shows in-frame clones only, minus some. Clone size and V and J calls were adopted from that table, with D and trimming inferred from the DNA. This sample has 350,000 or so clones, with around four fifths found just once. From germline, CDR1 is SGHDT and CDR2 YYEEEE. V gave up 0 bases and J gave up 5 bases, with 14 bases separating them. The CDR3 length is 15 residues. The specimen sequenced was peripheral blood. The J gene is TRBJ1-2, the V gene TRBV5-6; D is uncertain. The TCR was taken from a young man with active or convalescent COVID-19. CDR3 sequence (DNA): TGTGCCAGCAGCTTGGTGGGCACCCCTGGGTATGGCTACACCTTC. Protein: CASSLVGTPGYGYTF.